The sequence of this T cell receptor (beta chain) was determined in a study of blood T cell repertoires in COVID-19. Whole-study context: Acute-phase and convalescent COVID-19 samples originated in the United States, Italy and Spain. T cells, B-cell-depleted T cells, or PBMCs supplied cDNA or gDNA.

Seattle researchers signed up patients amid active infection and tracked them longitudinally. The germline CDR1 and CDR2 sequences are LGHNA and YNFKEQ. The V and J ends lost 1 base and 9 bases, in that order; junction bases with no gene match: 13. This CDR3 comprises 18 residues. Original processing methods: Counts of nucleated cells, estimated from reference gene primer amplification, were obtained. Assay: immunoSEQ multiplex PCR; the TCRdb copy retains only in-frame clones and omits some. V, J and clone size reflect that table, while D and trimming were determined from the DNA. The profile covers tens of thousands of clones, with 81% appearing a single time and around 4.8% taken by the ten largest.

V usage is TRBV4-2 and J usage is TRBJ1-6, with 9 nucleotides matching TRBD1. This clonotype originated in a man older than 75 with COVID-19, enrolled during active disease. Sequenced: peripheral blood. The CDR3 DNA follows: TGTGCCAGCAGCCAAGGGACAGGGGTAACGTATTCGGGTTCACCCCTCCACTTT. This gives the protein CASSQGTGVTYSGSPLHF.